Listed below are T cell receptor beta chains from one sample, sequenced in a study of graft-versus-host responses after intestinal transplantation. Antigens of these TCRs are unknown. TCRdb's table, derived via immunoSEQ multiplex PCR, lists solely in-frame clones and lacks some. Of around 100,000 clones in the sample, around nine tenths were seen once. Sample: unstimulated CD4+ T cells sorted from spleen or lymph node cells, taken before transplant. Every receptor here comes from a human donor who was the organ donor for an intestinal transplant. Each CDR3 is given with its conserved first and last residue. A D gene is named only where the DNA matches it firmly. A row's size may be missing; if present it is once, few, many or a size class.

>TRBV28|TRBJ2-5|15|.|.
TGTGCCAGCAGTTTGAGGACAGTCCCGGCAGAGACCCAGTACTTC
CASSLRTVPAETQYF
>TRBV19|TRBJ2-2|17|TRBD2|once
TGTGCCAGTAGTCCGAGGACTAGCGGGAGGGTGCTCGGGGAGCTGTTTTTT
CASSPRTSGRVLGELFF
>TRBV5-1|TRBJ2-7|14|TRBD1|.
TGCGCCAGCAGCCTGGGACAGGGGGTAGACGAGCAGTACTTC
CASSLGQGVDEQYF
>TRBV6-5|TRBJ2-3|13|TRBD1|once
TGTGCCTCGGGACAGCTTAGCACAGATACGCAGTATTTT
CASGQLSTDTQYF
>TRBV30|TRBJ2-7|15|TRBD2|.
TGTGCCTGGAGTTCTCTAGCGGGAGGCCCCTACGAGCAGTACTTC
CAWSSLAGGPYEQYF
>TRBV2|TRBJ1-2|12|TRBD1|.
TGTGCCAGCAACGGACAGGGGGCAGGCTACACCTTC
CASNGQGAGYTF
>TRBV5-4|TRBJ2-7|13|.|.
TGTGCCAGCAGCTTTGGCCTCGCCTACGAGCAGTACTTC
CASSFGLAYEQYF
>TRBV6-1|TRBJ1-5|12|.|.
TGTGCCAGCAGTCGGGGAAATCAGCCCCAGCATTTT
CASSRGNQPQHF
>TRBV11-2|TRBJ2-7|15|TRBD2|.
TGTGCCAGCAGCTTCTCGGCGGGGGGGACCTACGAGCAGTACTTC
CASSFSAGGTYEQYF
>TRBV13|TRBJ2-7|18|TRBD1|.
TGTGCCAGCAGCTCCTCCGGGACAGGGGGCGCGGTAGCCTACGAGCAGTACTTC
CASSSSGTGGAVAYEQYF
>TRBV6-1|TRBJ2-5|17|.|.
TGTGCCAGCAGTGAAGGGCGCATACGGGGGAGACAAGAGACCCAGTACTTC
CASSEGRIRGRQETQYF
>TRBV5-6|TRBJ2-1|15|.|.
TGTGCCAGCAGCTTAATAGGGGTTCCCTACAATGAGCAGTTCTTC
CASSLIGVPYNEQFF
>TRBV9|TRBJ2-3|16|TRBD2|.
TGTGCCAGCAGCGTAGACCTAGCGGAAGGCACAGATACGCAGTATTTT
CASSVDLAEGTDTQYF
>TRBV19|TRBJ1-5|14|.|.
TGTGCCAGTAGTAGGGGCAGGGGAAATCAGCCCCAGCATTTT
CASSRGRGNQPQHF
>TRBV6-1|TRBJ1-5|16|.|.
TGTGCCAGCAGTGAAGGGACACCCAGGGGCAATCAGCCCCAGCATTTT
CASSEGTPRGNQPQHF
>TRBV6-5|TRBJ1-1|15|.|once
TGTGCCAGCACCCTTACAAGGGGGGGGAACACTGAAGCTTTCTTT
CASTLTRGGNTEAFF
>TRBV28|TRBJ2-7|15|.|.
TGTGCCAGCAGTCCGCGACAGGGGAGGGTCTACGAGCAGTACTTC
CASSPRQGRVYEQYF
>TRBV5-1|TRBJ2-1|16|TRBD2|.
TGCGCCAGCAGCGCCGGACTAGCGGGAGGGCGCGATGAGCAGTTCTTC
CASSAGLAGGRDEQFF
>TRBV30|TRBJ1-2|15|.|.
TGTGCCTGGAGTGTACGGGTTCGTGGGAACTATGGCTACACCTTC
CAWSVRVRGNYGYTF
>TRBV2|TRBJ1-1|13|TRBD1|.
TGTGCCAGCAACGGACAGGGAGGTACTGAAGCTTTCTTT
CASNGQGGTEAFF
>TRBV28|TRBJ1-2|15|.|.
TGTGCCAGCAGTTGGGGTCCCGGACAATACTATGGCTACACCTTC
CASSWGPGQYYGYTF
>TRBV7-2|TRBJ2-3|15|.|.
TGTGCCAGCAGCTTAGAGGGACGGATGGTAGATACGCAGTATTTT
CASSLEGRMVDTQYF
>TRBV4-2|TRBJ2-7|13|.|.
TGTGCCAGCAGCACAGGAGGCTCCTACGAGCAGTACTTC
CASSTGGSYEQYF
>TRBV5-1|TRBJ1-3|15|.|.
TGCGCCAGCAGCTTGGAGACAGCAGCTGGAAACACCATATATTTT
CASSLETAAGNTIYF
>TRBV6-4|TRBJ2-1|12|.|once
TGTGCCAGCAGTGACCCAGATCTGGAGCAGTTCTTC
CASSDPDLEQFF
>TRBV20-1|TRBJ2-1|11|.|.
TGCAGCGTGACTAGATACAATGAGCAGTTCTTC
CSVTRYNEQFF
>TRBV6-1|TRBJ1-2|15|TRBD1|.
TGTGCCAGCAGTGAATTAATTGGACAGGTCCGGGGCTACACCTTC
CASSELIGQVRGYTF
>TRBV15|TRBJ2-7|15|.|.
TGCGCCACCAGCAGAGACCGCGGGGTCCCCTACGAGCAGTACTTC
CATSRDRGVPYEQYF
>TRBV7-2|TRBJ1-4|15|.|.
TGTGCCAGCAGCTCAGACTGGGAAGATAGTGAAAAACTGTTTTTT
CASSSDWEDSEKLFF
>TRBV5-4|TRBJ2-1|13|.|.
TGTGCCAGCAGCTTGGCCGGGGGCAATGAGCAGTTCTTC
CASSLAGGNEQFF
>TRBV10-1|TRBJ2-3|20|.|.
TGCGCCAGCATGCTCAGGTTCCGGTGTTTGAACCCATCGACGCCAGATACGCAGTATTTT
CASMLRFRCLNPSTPDTQYF
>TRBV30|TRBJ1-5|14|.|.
TGTGCCTGGAGTGTCAGGGGTAGCAATCAGCCCCAGCATTTT
CAWSVRGSNQPQHF
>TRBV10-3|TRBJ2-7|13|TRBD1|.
TGTGCCGTTCAGGGGGCGTCTTTTTACGAGCAGTACTTC
CAVQGASFYEQYF
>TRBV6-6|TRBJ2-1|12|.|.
TGTGCCAGCAGTTACTCTCACAATGAGCAGTTCTTC
CASSYSHNEQFF
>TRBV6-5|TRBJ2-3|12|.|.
TGTGCCAGCAGTCGTAATTTAGATACGCAGTATTTT
CASSRNLDTQYF
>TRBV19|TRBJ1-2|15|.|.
TGTGCCAGTAGTATAGGTTCGGGTACCACTTATGGCTACACCTTC
CASSIGSGTTYGYTF
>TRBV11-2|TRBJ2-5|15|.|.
TGTGCCAGCAGCTTTGTAGGGGGAGAGCAAGAGACCCAGTACTTC
CASSFVGGEQETQYF